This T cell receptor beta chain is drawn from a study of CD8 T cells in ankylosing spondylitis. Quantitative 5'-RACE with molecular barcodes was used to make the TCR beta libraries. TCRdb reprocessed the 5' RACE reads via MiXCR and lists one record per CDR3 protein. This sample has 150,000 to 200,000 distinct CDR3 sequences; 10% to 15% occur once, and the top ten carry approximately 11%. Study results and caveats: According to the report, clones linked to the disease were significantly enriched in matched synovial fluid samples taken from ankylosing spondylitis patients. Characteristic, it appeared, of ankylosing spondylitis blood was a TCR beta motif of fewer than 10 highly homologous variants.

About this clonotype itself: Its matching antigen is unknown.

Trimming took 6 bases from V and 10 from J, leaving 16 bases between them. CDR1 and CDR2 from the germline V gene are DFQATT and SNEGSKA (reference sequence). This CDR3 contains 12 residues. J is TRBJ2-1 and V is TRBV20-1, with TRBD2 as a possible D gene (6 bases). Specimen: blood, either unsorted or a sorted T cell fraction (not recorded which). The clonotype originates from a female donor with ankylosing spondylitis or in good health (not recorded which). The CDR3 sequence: CSAPGLPYEQFF. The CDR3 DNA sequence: TGCAGTGCCCCGGGACTCCCGTACGAGCAGTTCTTC.